This T cell receptor (beta chain) was sequenced in a study of cytomegalovirus exposure and HLA in healthy donors. Participants comprised healthy donors of bone marrow. PCR amplification relied on 60 Vbeta primers (plus 13 Jbeta primers). Sequenced by immunoSEQ multiplex PCR; TCRdb stores in-frame clones only, minus some. The data contain about 190,000 clones, around 80% of them seen just once; the ten biggest clones take up approximately 1.7%. Sequencing was performed on PBMCs. The TCR was taken from a man aged 35-49 years in good health and CMV-seropositive.

Here the CDR3 reads CSLQSGDEQYF. CDR3 DNA: TGCAGTCTCCAATCGGGTGACGAGCAGTACTTC. The chain uses TRBV20-1 and TRBJ2-7; D is unclear. CDR3 length equals 11 residues. Germline V lookup: CDR1 DFQATT, CDR2 SNEGSKA (reference sequence). V gave up 8 bases and J gave up 5 bases, with 13 bases separating them.